These 21 T cell receptor beta chains were sequenced from one sample in a study of T cells in Graves' hyperthyroidism and ophthalmopathy. Amplified regions were TCR beta CDR3 sequences from RNA transcripts. RT-PCR in the first round (using the HTBI primer set) targeted the TCR CDR3. TCRdb ran MiXCR on the multiplex PCR reads and lists one entry per CDR3 protein. The sample shows 350,000 to 400,000 distinct CDR3 sequences, just under 15% of them seen only once. The sequencing input was blood. The receptors come from a young woman with Graves' hyperthyroidism.

This clonotype was counted ten times or more. V is TRBV7-3 and J is TRBJ2-1; TRBD2 matches 14 bases. V lost 2 bases and J lost 8; bases outside the gene matches: 8. CDR1 is SGHTA, CDR2 FQGTGA, per germline. The CDR3 runs 17 residues. CDR3 loop: CASSLEGTSGSFYEQFF. The CDR3 bases are TGTGCCAGCAGCTTAGAAGGGACTAGCGGGAGTTTTTATGAGCAGTTCTTC. The variable domain in full, completed from reference TRBV7-3 and TRBJ2-1, reads GAGVSQTPSNKVTEKGKYVELRCDPISGHTALYWYRQSLGQGPEFLIYFQGTGAADDSGLPNDRFFAVRPEGSVSTLKIQRTERGDSAVYLCASSLEGTSGSFYEQFFGPGTRLTVL.

The genes are TRBV6-1 and TRBJ1-5, with D tentatively TRBD1 (5 bases). The germline CDR1 and CDR2 sequences are MNHNS and SASEGT. The V end was cut by 3 bases, the J end by 8 bases, with 11 bases between. The CDR3 spans 13 residues. In DNA, the CDR3 is TGTGCCAGCAGTGACGATCGGACAAAGCCCCAGCATTTT. It translates to CASSDDRTKPQHF.

This clonotype was detected many times. The CDR3 loop is CATSPGTPNQPQHF. In nucleotides, the CDR3 is TGTGCCACCTCTCCCGGGACGCCGAATCAGCCCCAGCATTTT. The rearrangement joins TRBV28 to TRBJ1-5; weak D call: TRBD1 (5 bases). CDR3 length equals 14 residues. Trimming took off 10 bases at V and 4 bases at J, with 17 bases between the two ends. CDR1 is MDHEN and CDR2 is SYDVKM in the germline V gene.

This clonotype has just a few counts. The rearrangement joins TRBV25-1 to TRBJ2-5, with 15 bases fitting TRBD2. The germline V gene has CDR1 MGHDK and CDR2 SYGVNS. The V and J ends lost 0 bases and 5 bases, in that order; junction bases with no gene match: 7. The CDR3 has 18 amino acids. As DNA, the CDR3 is TGTGCCAGCAGTGAATATGGGGGGACTAGCGGGAGGTCGGAGACCCAGTACTTC. Translated: CASSEYGGTSGRSETQYF.

This clonotype was seen at least ten times. The J gene is TRBJ2-5, the V gene TRBV7-8; 9 nucleotides align to TRBD2. V gave up 7 bases and J gave up 5 bases; unmatched junction bases: 17. This CDR3 region has 17 residues. Germline V gene lookup returns CDR1 SGHVS and CDR2 FQNEAQ. The CDR3 coding sequence is TGTGCCAGCACCCTCCGGGACATAGCGGGAGAGGCGGAGACCCAGTACTTC. Its translation: CASTLRDIAGEAETQYF.

The chain has TRBV9 and TRBJ2-2, with 11 bases lining up with TRBD2. The germline gives CDR1 SGDLS, CDR2 YYNGEE. The length of the CDR3 is 15 residues. Trimming removed 4 bases from V and 5 bases from J; junction bases left unmatched: 4. CDR3 nucleotide sequence: TGTGCCAGCAGCCCACTAGCGGGAGCGACCGGGGAGCTGTTTTTT. It encodes CASSPLAGATGELFF.

The table lists this clonotype with many counts. The V call is TRBV10-3, the J call TRBJ2-7; 7 bases fit TRBD1. Looked up from germline, CDR1 is ENHRY and CDR2 is SYGVKD. The CDR3 spans 13 residues. V lost 3 bases and J lost 5; bases outside the gene matches: 4. The CDR3 nucleotides read TGTGCCATCAGTGACCAAGGGGGCCACGAGCAGTACTTC. Amino acid sequence: CAISDQGGHEQYF.

There are many counts of this clonotype. The chain has TRBV24-1 and TRBJ2-3; the match to TRBD2 covers 14 bases. CDR1 is KGHDR and CDR2 is SFDVKD in the germline V gene. The CDR3 sequence is 21 residues long. V trimming: 2 bases; J trimming: 3 bases; junction bases outside the gene matches: 15. CDR3 in amino acids: CATSDSTGLAGAGRGTDTQYF. The CDR3 DNA follows: TGTGCCACCAGTGATTCGACGGGACTAGCGGGAGCCGGGAGGGGAACAGATACGCAGTATTTT.

The sample holds a few counts of this clonotype. The chain links TRBV11-2 to TRBJ2-7, with D unclear. This CDR3 has 14 residues. Trimming shortened V by 1 base and J by 4 bases, and 11 bases separated the two germline ends. Germline V lookup: CDR1 SGHAT, CDR2 FQNNGV. The chain's CDR3 is CASSLGGVGYEQYF. CDR3 sequence (DNA): TGTGCCAGCAGCTTAGGTGGGGTCGGTTACGAGCAGTACTTC.

The chain has TRBV27 and TRBJ2-6, with D perhaps TRBD1 (5 bases). CDR1 and CDR2 from the germline V gene are MNHEY and SMNVEV (reference sequence). CDR3 length: 18 residues. V was pared by 3 bases and J by 0 bases, with 15 bases between. The CDR3 bases are TGTGCCAGCAGTTTTAGGGGCGGAGCTAGCTCTGGGGCCAACGTCCTGACTTTC. It codes for CASSFRGGASSGANVLTF. Based on the CDR3 plus reference TRBV27 and TRBJ2-6, the full variable domain is EAQVTQNPRYLITVTGKKLTVTCSQNMNHEYMSWYRQDPGLGLRQIYYSMNVEVTDKGDVPEGYKVSRKEKRNFPLILESPSPNQTSLYFCASSFRGGASSGANVLTFGAGSRLTVL.

This clonotype appeared many times. The rearrangement joins TRBV2 to TRBJ2-3; no definite D call. The CDR3 is 14 amino acids. V was shortened by 9 bases and J by 5 bases, with 18 bases between the two germline ends. Germline-derived CDR1 and CDR2 are SNHLY and FYNNEI. The CDR3, as DNA: TGTGCCAGAAAAGGCGAGTTAGCCCAAGATACGCAGTATTTT. Translation: CARKGELAQDTQYF. The whole variable domain, remainder taken from reference TRBV2 and TRBJ2-3, is EPEVTQTPSHQVTQMGQEVILRCVPISNHLYFYWYRQILGQKVEFLVSFYNNEISEKSEIFDDQFSVERPDGSNFTLKIRSTKLEDSAMYFCARKGELAQDTQYFGPGTRLTVL.

This clonotype was seen only a few times. The chain has TRBV7-9 and TRBJ2-3, with 10 bases aligning to TRBD2. V gave up 1 base and J gave up 4 bases; unmatched junction bases: 8. Germline V gives CDR1 SEHNR, CDR2 FQNEAQ (reference sequence). This CDR3 comprises 17 residues. The CDR3 nucleotides read TGTGCCAGCAGCTTAGGGCCAGCGGGAGGGTATTCAGATACGCAGTATTTT. Translating it yields CASSLGPAGGYSDTQYF.

This clonotype was seen at least ten times. The V call is TRBV6-1, the J call TRBJ1-2; D call uncertain. Trimming removed 6 bases at V and 6 bases at J, with 11 bases between. The CDR3 covers 12 residues. Looked up from germline, CDR1 is MNHNS and CDR2 is SASEGT. CDR3 DNA sequence: TGTGCCAGCAGGACTTTTGGGGATGGCTACACCTTC. Protein sequence: CASRTFGDGYTF.

This clonotype has just a few counts. The chain has TRBV29-1 and TRBJ2-7, with D unclear. The germline gives CDR1 SQVTM, CDR2 ANQGSEA. The CDR3 loop spans 13 amino acids. V was shortened by 6 bases and J by 0 bases, with 12 bases between the two germline ends. The CDR3 reads CSVVDGSSYEQYF. The CDR3, as DNA: TGCAGCGTGGTGGACGGAAGCTCCTACGAGCAGTACTTC.

This clonotype was detected only a few times. The genes are TRBV30 and TRBJ2-3; 12 bases align to TRBD2. The CDR3 covers 17 residues. CDR1 is GTSNPN and CDR2 is SVGIG in the germline V gene (reference sequence). The V and J ends lost 5 bases and 2 bases, in that order; junction bases with no gene match: 11. For the CDR3, the DNA is TGTGCCTGGGGGGTAGGTCGGACTAGCGGGAACACAGATACGCAGTATTTT. Its protein is CAWGVGRTSGNTDTQYF.

This clonotype occurred many times. DNA for the CDR3: TGTGCCAGCAGTTACTCGACCCGGACAGGGAACTCCTACGAGCAGTACTTC. Protein sequence: CASSYSTRTGNSYEQYF. This rearrangement joins TRBV6-5 to TRBJ2-7, with TRBD1 matching 8 bases. Germline CDR1 MNHEY, CDR2 SVGAGI. V was pared by 0 bases and J by 0 bases, with 7 bases of the junction left unmatched. CDR3 length: 17 residues.

Only a few counts were recorded for this clonotype. CDR3 residues: CASSLFDSARETQYF. Here the CDR3 DNA reads TGTGCCAGCAGCTTATTCGACTCTGCACGGGAGACCCAGTACTTC. The V call is TRBV7-9, the J call TRBJ2-5; D is undetermined. In germline, CDR1 is SEHNR, CDR2 FQNEAQ (reference sequence). This CDR3 has 15 amino acids. V lost 2 bases and J 5 bases, leaving 15 bases between the germline ends.

This clonotype was counted many times. This chain links TRBV12-3 or TRBV12-4 with TRBJ2-7, with TRBD2 matching over 8 bases. Germline trimming cut 1 base from V and 4 bases from J; bases unmatched to any gene: 6. The CDR3 totals 15 residues. CDR3 amino acids: CASSLGLAGGYEQYF. The CDR3 bases are TGTGCCAGCAGTTTAGGGCTAGCGGGCGGTTACGAGCAGTACTTC.

The V call is TRBV27, the J call TRBJ2-2, with TRBD2 matching 8 bases. V gave up 3 bases and J gave up 2 bases; unmatched junction bases: 2. The CDR3 spans 15 residues. CDR1 is MNHEY and CDR2 is SMNVEV in the germline V gene (reference sequence). The CDR3 DNA is TGTGCCAGCAGTTTCACTAGCGGAAACACCGGGGAGCTGTTTTTT. Translating it yields CASSFTSGNTGELFF.

Many counts were recorded for this clonotype. The gene calls are TRBV18 and TRBJ2-3; 10 bases map to TRBD2. The CDR3 extends over 16 amino acids. CDR1 and CDR2 (germline): KGHSH, LQKENI. Germline trimming cut 3 bases from V and 2 bases from J; bases unmatched to any gene: 5. The CDR3 nucleotides are TGTGCCAGCTCACCCTGGACTAGCGGCAACACAGATACGCAGTATTTT. Protein sequence: CASSPWTSGNTDTQYF.

This clonotype was observed a handful of times. The chain has TRBV30 and TRBJ2-1; the D gene is possibly TRBD2 (6 bases). The CDR3 sequence is 12 residues long. The germline CDR1 and CDR2 sequences are GTSNPN and SVGIG (reference sequence). The germline V and J ends were trimmed by 4 bases and 9 bases, with 13 bases remaining between them. The chain's CDR3 is CAWTGLFGEQFF. The CDR3 coding sequence is TGTGCCTGGACGGGACTTTTTGGTGAGCAGTTCTTC.